This T cell receptor (beta chain) was recovered during a study of shared clonotypes between healthy human individuals. The study, taken as a whole, reports: Clonotype sharing among donors was thought likely to change with sequencing depth. Though the depth was large, rarefaction showed that sorted-subset sequencing was incomplete. Researchers found naive subsets generally carried larger estimated richness than memory subsets.

The table came from immunoSEQ multiplex PCR; TCRdb's copy has only in-frame clones and leaves some out. The sample lists 80,000 to 100,000 clones, approximately 75% occurring once. This clone was seen a few times. What it recognizes is unknown. The germline CDR1 and CDR2 sequences are SGDLS and YYNGEE. The CDR3 sequence is 15 residues long. Trimming shortened V by 4 bases and J by 4 bases, and 16 bases separated the two germline ends. CD45RO+ cells and CCR7-negative CD45RA+ TemRA cells were combined as CD8 memory. The V and J genes are TRBV9 and TRBJ2-3, with D uncertain. Input material: memory CD8+ T cells sorted from blood. Subset of the sample: CD45RO+ cells pooled with CCR7-negative TemRA cells. This receptor was identified in a man aged 25 to 40 in good health. The CDR3 protein is CASSKEGFDADTQYF. For the CDR3, the DNA is TGTGCCAGCAGCAAGGAAGGGTTTGATGCAGATACGCAGTATTTT.